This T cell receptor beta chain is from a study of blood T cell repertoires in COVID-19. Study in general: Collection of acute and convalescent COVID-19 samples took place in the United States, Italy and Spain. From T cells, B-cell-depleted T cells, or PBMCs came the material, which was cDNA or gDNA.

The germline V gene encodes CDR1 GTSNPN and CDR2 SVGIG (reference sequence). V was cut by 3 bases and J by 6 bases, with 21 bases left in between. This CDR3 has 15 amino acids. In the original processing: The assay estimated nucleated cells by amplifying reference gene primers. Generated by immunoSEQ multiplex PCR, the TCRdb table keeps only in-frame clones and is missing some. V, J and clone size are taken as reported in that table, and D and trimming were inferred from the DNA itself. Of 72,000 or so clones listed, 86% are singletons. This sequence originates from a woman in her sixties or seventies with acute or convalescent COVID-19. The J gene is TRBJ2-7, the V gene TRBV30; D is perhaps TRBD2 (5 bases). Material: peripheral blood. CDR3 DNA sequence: TGTGCCTGGAGGAAGGTTGGACTGCCGCGAACCGAGCAGTACTTC. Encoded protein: CAWRKVGLPRTEQYF. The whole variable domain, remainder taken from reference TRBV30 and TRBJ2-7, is SQTIHQWPATLVQPVGSPLSLECTVEGTSNPNLYWYRQAAGRGLQLLFYSVGIGQISSEVPQNLSASRPQDRQFILSSKKLLLSDSGFYLCAWRKVGLPRTEQYFGPGTRLTVT.